Below, one T cell receptor beta chain is given with its context. The antigen is undetermined. 13 Jbeta primers and 60 Vbeta primers were used for the PCR. Generated by immunoSEQ multiplex PCR, the TCRdb table keeps only in-frame clones and is missing some. The sample holds approximately 210,000 clones; over 60% are singletons and the top ten take less than 2%. The record originates from a study of cytomegalovirus exposure and HLA in healthy donors. Study-level findings and limits: Some highly shared sequence variants likely arose as a pipeline artifact. In a later analysis, V- and J-gene trimming of beta chains associated with a DCLRE1C missense variant, replicated independently. The study put some 160 TCR beta chains on its list as cytomegalovirus-associated. Under in vitro conditions, three CMV-associated chains were confirmed as specific for CMV antigens.

This sequence was found in a male donor in good health and CMV-seronegative. Sequenced material: PBMCs.

CDR3 nucleotides: TGTGCTAGTGCTGGGGCGAACCAAGAGACCCAGTACTTC. Amino acid sequence: CASAGANQETQYF. The chain uses TRBV12-5 and TRBJ2-5; D is perhaps TRBD1 (5 bases). CDR1 LGHNT and CDR2 FRNRAP come from the germline V gene. V was trimmed by 7 bases and J by 0 bases, leaving 9 bases between them. CDR3 size: 13 residues.